These T cell receptor beta chains were read from a single sample in a study of blood T cell repertoires in COVID-19. Produced via immunoSEQ multiplex PCR; TCRdb's table is partial and in-frame only. The data hold over 350,000 clones, with roughly 90% observed a single time. The sample was PBMCs or T cells enriched from blood (not recorded which). The receptors here all came from a woman in her thirties with acute COVID-19. The CDR3 runs from the conserved cysteine through the conserved F or W. D genes are given only for firm matches. Clone size is shown for a subset of rows, as once, few, many or a class of expanded clone.

D gene: TRBD1; J gene: TRBJ2-2; clone size: -; V gene: TRBV27; CDR3 protein: CASSLWTGTGELFF; CDR3 DNA: TGTGCCAGCAGTCTCTGGACAGGGACCGGGGAGCTGTTTTTT
D gene: -; J gene: TRBJ2-1; clone size: -; V gene: TRBV5-8; CDR3 protein: CASSLVPGYNEQFF; CDR3 DNA: TGTGCCAGCAGCCTGGTCCCGGGTTACAATGAGCAGTTCTTC
D gene: TRBD1; J gene: TRBJ1-5; clone size: -; V gene: TRBV5-5; CDR3 protein: CASSIDRVGNQPQHF; CDR3 DNA: TGTGCCAGCAGCATAGACAGGGTGGGCAATCAGCCCCAGCATTTT
D gene: -; J gene: TRBJ2-1; clone size: -; V gene: TRBV7-2; CDR3 protein: CASSLVVSSYNEQFF; CDR3 DNA: TGTGCCAGCAGCTTAGTCGTGAGTAGCTACAATGAGCAGTTCTTC
D gene: TRBD1; J gene: TRBJ1-4; clone size: once; V gene: TRBV7-9; CDR3 protein: CASSLVVVTGGLSNEKLFF; CDR3 DNA: TGTGCCAGCAGCTTAGTCGTCGTGACAGGGGGCCTGTCTAATGAAAAACTGTTTTTT
D gene: -; J gene: TRBJ1-1; clone size: -; V gene: TRBV7-2; CDR3 protein: CASSTQQFRGTEAFF; CDR3 DNA: TGTGCCAGCAGCACCCAACAGTTCAGGGGCACTGAAGCTTTCTTT
D gene: -; J gene: TRBJ1-2; clone size: -; V gene: TRBV20-1; CDR3 protein: CSALEAYGYTF; CDR3 DNA: TGCAGTGCTTTGGAGGCTTATGGCTACACCTTC
D gene: TRBD1; J gene: TRBJ2-3; clone size: -; V gene: TRBV5-1; CDR3 protein: CASSSRDRVIDTQYF; CDR3 DNA: TGCGCCAGCAGCTCCCGGGACAGGGTAATAGATACGCAGTATTTT
D gene: TRBD1; J gene: TRBJ1-1; clone size: -; V gene: TRBV4-1; CDR3 protein: CASSQEDGSGGREAFF; CDR3 DNA: TGCGCCAGCAGCCAAGAAGACGGCTCAGGGGGCCGGGAAGCTTTCTTT
D gene: TRBD1; J gene: TRBJ1-5; clone size: -; V gene: TRBV11-3; CDR3 protein: CASSQGTGNQPQHF; CDR3 DNA: TGTGCCAGCAGCCAAGGGACAGGGAATCAGCCCCAGCATTTT
D gene: TRBD2; J gene: TRBJ2-1; clone size: few; V gene: TRBV5-1; CDR3 protein: CASSPGQLGGGAPRRNEQFF; CDR3 DNA: TGCGCCAGCAGCCCGGGACAGCTGGGCGGGGGGGCACCGCGGCGCAATGAGCAGTTCTTC
D gene: -; J gene: TRBJ1-1; clone size: -; V gene: TRBV28; CDR3 protein: CASSLAGGGHTEAFF; CDR3 DNA: TGTGCCAGCAGTTTAGCGGGGGGTGGGCACACTGAAGCTTTCTTT
D gene: -; J gene: TRBJ1-6; clone size: -; V gene: TRBV4-1; CDR3 protein: CASSQEGPDSYNSPLHF; CDR3 DNA: TGCGCCAGCAGCCAAGAGGGGCCCGACTCCTATAATTCACCCCTCCACTTT
D gene: TRBD2; J gene: TRBJ2-7; clone size: -; V gene: TRBV28; CDR3 protein: CASSLSGGGPTYEQYF; CDR3 DNA: TGTGCCAGCAGTTTGTCGGGGGGGGGACCTACCTACGAGCAGTACTTC